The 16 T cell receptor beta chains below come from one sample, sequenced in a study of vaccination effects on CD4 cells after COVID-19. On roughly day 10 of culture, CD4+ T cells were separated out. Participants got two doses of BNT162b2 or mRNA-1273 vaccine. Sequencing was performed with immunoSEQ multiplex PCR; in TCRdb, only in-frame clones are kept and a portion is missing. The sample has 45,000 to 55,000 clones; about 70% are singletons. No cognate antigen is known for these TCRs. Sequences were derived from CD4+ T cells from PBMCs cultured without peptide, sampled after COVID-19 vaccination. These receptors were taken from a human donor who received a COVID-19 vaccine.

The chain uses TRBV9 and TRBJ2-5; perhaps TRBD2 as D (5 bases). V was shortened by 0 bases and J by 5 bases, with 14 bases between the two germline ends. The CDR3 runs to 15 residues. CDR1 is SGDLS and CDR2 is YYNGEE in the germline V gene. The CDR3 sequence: CASSVGRSGKETQYF. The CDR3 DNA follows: TGTGCCAGCAGCGTAGGACGTTCCGGGAAGGAGACCCAGTACTTC. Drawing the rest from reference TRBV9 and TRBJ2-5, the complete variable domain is DSGVTQTPKHLITATGQRVTLRCSPRSGDLSVYWYQQSLDQGLQFLIQYYNGEERAKGNILERFSAQQFPDLHSELNLSSLELGDSALYFCASSVGRSGKETQYFGPGTRLLVL.

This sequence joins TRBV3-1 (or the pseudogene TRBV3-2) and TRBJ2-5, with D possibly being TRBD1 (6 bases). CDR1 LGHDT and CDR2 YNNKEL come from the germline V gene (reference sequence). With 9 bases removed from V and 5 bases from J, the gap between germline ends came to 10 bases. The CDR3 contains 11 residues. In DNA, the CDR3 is TGTGCCAGTTCAGGGGTTGAGACCCAGTACTTC. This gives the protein CASSGVETQYF.

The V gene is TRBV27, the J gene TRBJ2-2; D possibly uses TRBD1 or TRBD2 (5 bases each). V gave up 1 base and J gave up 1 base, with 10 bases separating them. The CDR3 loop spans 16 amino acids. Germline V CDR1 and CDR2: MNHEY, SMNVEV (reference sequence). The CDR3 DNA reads TGTGCCAGCAGTTTATTTGGGGGAAGGAACACCGGGGAGCTGTTTTTT. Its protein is CASSLFGGRNTGELFF.

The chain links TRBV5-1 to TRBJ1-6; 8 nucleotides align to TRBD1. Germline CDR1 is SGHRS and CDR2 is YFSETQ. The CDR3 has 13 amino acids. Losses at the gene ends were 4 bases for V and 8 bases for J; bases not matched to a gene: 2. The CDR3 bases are TGCGCCAGCAGCGCGGACAGGGATTCACCCCTCCACTTT. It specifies CASSADRDSPLHF.

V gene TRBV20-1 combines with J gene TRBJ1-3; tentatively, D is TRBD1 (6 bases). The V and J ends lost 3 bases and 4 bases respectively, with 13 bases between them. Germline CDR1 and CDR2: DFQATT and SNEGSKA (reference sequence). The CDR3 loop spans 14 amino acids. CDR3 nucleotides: TGCAGTGCTAGTAGGCAGGGGTCAGGAAACACCATATATTTT. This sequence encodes CSASRQGSGNTIYF.

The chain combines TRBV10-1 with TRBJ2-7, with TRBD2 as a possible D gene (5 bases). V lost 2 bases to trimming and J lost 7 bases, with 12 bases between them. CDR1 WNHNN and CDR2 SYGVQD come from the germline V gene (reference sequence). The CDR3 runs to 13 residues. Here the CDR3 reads CASSEVAGDEQYF. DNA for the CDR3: TGCGCCAGCAGTGAGGTAGCCGGGGATGAGCAGTACTTC.

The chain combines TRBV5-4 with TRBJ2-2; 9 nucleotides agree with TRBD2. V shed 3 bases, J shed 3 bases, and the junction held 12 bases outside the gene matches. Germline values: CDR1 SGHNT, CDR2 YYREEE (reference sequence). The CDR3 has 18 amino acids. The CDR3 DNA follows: TGTGCCAGCAGCTCGCCCCCCGGGACTAGCCGTCACACCGGGGAGCTGTTTTTT. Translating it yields CASSSPPGTSRHTGELFF.

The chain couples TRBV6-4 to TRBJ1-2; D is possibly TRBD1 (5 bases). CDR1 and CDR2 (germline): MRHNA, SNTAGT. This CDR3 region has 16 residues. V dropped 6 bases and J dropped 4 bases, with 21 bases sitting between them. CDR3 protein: CASSRDSGTDGYGYTF. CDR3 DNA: TGTGCCAGCAGCCGTGATTCAGGGACCGACGGCTATGGCTACACCTTC.

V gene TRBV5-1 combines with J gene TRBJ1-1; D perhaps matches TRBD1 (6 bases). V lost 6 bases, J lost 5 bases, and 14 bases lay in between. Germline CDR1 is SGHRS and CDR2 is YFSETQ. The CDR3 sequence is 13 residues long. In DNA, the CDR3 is TGCGCCAGCAAGGGGGTCGCGGATACTGAAGCTTTCTTT. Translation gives CASKGVADTEAFF. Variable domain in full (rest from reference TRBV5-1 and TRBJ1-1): KAGVTQTPRYLIKTRGQQVTLSCSPISGHRSVSWYQQTPGQGLQFLFEYFSETQRNKGNFPGRFSGRQFSNSRSEMNVSTLELGDSALYLCASKGVADTEAFFGQGTRLTVV.

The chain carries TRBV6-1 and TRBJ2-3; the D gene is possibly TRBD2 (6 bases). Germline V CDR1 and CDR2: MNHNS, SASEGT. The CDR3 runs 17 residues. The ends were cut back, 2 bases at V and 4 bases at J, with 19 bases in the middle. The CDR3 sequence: CASSEYSGLWRPDTQYF. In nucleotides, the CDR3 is TGTGCCAGCAGTGAATATAGCGGCCTTTGGAGGCCAGATACGCAGTATTTT.

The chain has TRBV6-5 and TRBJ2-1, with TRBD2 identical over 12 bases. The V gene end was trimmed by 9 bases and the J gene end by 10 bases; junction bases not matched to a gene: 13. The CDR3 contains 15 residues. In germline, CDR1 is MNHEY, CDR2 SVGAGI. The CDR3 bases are TGTGCCAGTATCAGGACTAGCGGGGCCTTTGAGGAGCAGTTCTTC. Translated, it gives CASIRTSGAFEEQFF.

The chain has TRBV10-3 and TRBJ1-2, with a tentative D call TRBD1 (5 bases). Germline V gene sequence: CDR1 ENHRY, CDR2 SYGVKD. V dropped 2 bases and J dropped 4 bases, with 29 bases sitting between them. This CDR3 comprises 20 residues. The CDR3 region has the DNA TGTGCCATCAGTGAGGTCGAAAGGGGCTCGGGGGACTTACCCCGCTATGGCTACACCTTC. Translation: CAISEVERGSGDLPRYGYTF.

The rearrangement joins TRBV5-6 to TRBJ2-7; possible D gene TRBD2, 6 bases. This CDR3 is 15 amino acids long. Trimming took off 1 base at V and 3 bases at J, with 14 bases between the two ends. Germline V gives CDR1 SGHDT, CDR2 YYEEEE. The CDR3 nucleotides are TGTGCCAGCAGCTTGAGGAGGGACCCTAGCTACGAGCAGTACTTC. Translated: CASSLRRDPSYEQYF.

CDR3 DNA sequence: TGTGCCAGCTCACCTCGGGTTTCGCGCCGGGATACGCAGTATTTT. Amino acids: CASSPRVSRRDTQYF. The gene calls are TRBV18 and TRBJ2-3; D is uncertain. In germline, CDR1 is KGHSH, CDR2 LQKENI. The CDR3 has 15 amino acids. The V and J ends lost 3 bases and 6 bases respectively, with 16 bases between them.

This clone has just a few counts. CDR3 sequence reads: CASQTAETQYF. In nucleotides, the CDR3 is TGTGCCAGCCAGACCGCGGAGACCCAGTACTTC. This rearrangement joins TRBV11-2 to TRBJ2-5; D gene uncertain. V lost 8 bases and J 5 bases, leaving 9 bases between the germline ends. Germline assignment: CDR1 SGHAT and CDR2 FQNNGV. The CDR3 has 11 residues.

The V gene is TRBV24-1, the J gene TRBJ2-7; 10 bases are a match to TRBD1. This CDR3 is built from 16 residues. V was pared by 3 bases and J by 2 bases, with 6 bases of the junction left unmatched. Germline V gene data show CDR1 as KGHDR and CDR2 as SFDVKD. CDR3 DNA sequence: TGTGCCACCAGTGATCGACAGGGGGCTCGCCCCTACGAGCAGTACTTC. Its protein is CATSDRQGARPYEQYF.